Each of the 26 T cell receptor beta chains below was sequenced from the same sample in a study of brain T cells in children with intractable seizures. Sequenced by immunoSEQ multiplex PCR; TCRdb stores in-frame clones only, minus some. The data contain 60,000 to 85,000 clones, approximately 94% of them singletons. The input for sequencing was peripheral blood, taken at surgery. Receptors originate from a boy under two years old with tuberous sclerosis and intractable seizures.

The chain joins TRBV11-3 to TRBJ1-4; D is unclear. The CDR3 sequence is 15 residues long. Germline CDR1 is SGHNT and CDR2 is YENEEA. The germline V and J ends were trimmed by 1 base and 8 bases, with 14 bases remaining between them. Here the CDR3 DNA reads TGTGCCAGCAGCTTAGTATCTGGGGTGGAGGAAAAACTGTTTTTT. This gives the protein CASSLVSGVEEKLFF.

The chain carries TRBV9 and TRBJ1-5; TRBD1 matches 8 bases. The CDR3 consists of 15 residues. The germline gives CDR1 SGDLS, CDR2 YYNGEE. With 4 bases clipped from V and 4 bases from J, the junction kept 7 bases outside the gene matches. CDR3 region: CASSSGQGANQPQHF. The DNA of the CDR3 is TGTGCCAGCAGCTCCGGACAGGGCGCAAATCAGCCCCAGCATTTT.

The chain employs TRBV5-8 and TRBJ1-1, with D uncertain. CDR1 and CDR2 (germline): SGHTS, YDEGEE. V lost 4 bases and J lost 9, with 10 bases in between. CDR3 length: 11 amino acids. The chain's CDR3 is CASSHVGKAFF. CDR3 bases: TGTGCCAGCAGCCACGTGGGCAAAGCTTTCTTT.

The V gene is TRBV20-1, the J gene TRBJ2-7, with 9 bases fitting TRBD2. The CDR3 has 14 residues. Trimming at V came to 3 bases and at J to 3 bases, leaving 6 bases not matched to a gene. In germline, CDR1 is DFQATT, CDR2 SNEGSKA (reference sequence). The CDR3 DNA reads TGCAGTGCTAGTTCTAGCGGGGCACTCTACGAGCAGTACTTC. Residues: CSASSSGALYEQYF.

The chain is built from TRBV27 and TRBJ1-2; a weak D match, TRBD1 (6 bases). The CDR3 loop spans 15 amino acids. CDR1 and CDR2 from the germline V gene are MNHEY and SMNVEV (reference sequence). Trimming took off 3 bases at V and 7 bases at J, with 18 bases between the two ends. The CDR3 loop is CASSLGAGLTGGYTF. In DNA, the CDR3 is TGTGCCAGCAGTTTGGGGGCAGGGTTGACTGGTGGCTACACCTTC.

This clone was counted once. The genes are TRBV24-1 and TRBJ2-5; a possible D gene is TRBD2 (5 bases). In germline, CDR1 is KGHDR, CDR2 SFDVKD. The CDR3 totals 17 residues. V dropped 8 bases and J dropped 3 bases, with 24 bases sitting between them. Written as DNA, the CDR3 is TGTGCCACCACGAGAGGGCCAGCGCAATGCTCGAAAGAGACCCAGTACTTC. This gives the protein CATTRGPAQCSKETQYF.

The rearrangement joins TRBV11-2 to TRBJ2-7; D uncertain. The CDR3 is 14 residues long. From germline, CDR1 is SGHAT and CDR2 FQNNGV. Trimming took 5 bases from V and 2 from J, leaving 13 bases between them. DNA of the CDR3: TGTGCCAGCAGCCTAAAGAGAGTCCCCTACGAGCAGTACTTC. It yields the protein CASSLKRVPYEQYF.

The chain couples TRBV24-1 to TRBJ2-1, with a weak D call TRBD2 (6 bases). Germline assignment: CDR1 KGHDR and CDR2 SFDVKD. The CDR3 sequence is 16 residues long. Between the trimmed V and J ends, which lost 4 bases and 0 bases, there was a span of 12 bases. The CDR3: CATSDQSGFSYNEQFF. DNA of the CDR3: TGTGCCACCAGTGACCAAAGCGGGTTCTCCTACAATGAGCAGTTCTTC.

The V call is TRBV19, the J call TRBJ2-5; D is uncertain. V shed 2 bases and J shed 3 bases, with 1 base lying between them. The CDR3 consists of 11 residues. CDR1 is LNHDA and CDR2 is SQIVND in the germline V gene (reference sequence). CDR3 in amino acids: CASSIKETQYF. CDR3 in DNA: TGTGCCAGTAGTATAAAAGAGACCCAGTACTTC.

The rearrangement links TRBV3-1 (or the pseudogene TRBV3-2) to TRBJ2-5; possible D gene TRBD1, 5 bases. Germline V gene data show CDR1 as LGHDT and CDR2 as YNNKEL (reference sequence). The CDR3 loop spans 12 amino acids. Trimming shortened V by 0 bases and J by 8 bases, and 7 bases separated the two germline ends. The CDR3: CASSQDTGTQYF. The CDR3 DNA is TGTGCCAGCAGCCAAGATACAGGAACCCAGTACTTC.

This chain joins TRBV30 and TRBJ1-2; D ambiguous. The CDR3 has 13 residues. Trimming stripped 6 bases from V and 4 bases from J, with 15 bases between. Germline V gene lookup returns CDR1 GTSNPN and CDR2 SVGIG (reference sequence). The CDR3 is CACSPFEGYGYTF. The CDR3 nucleotides read TGTGCCTGTTCCCCTTTTGAGGGCTATGGCTACACCTTC.

The rearrangement links TRBV2 to TRBJ2-2; the D gene is possibly TRBD2 (6 bases). V shed 6 bases and J shed 3 bases, with 8 bases lying between them. The CDR3 loop spans 13 amino acids. Germline CDR1 and CDR2: SNHLY and FYNNEI. CDR3 nucleotides: TGTGCCAGCAGGCCGGGAGACACCGGGGAGCTGTTTTTT. Its protein product is CASRPGDTGELFF.

This clone has just a few counts. The chain uses TRBV7-3 and TRBJ2-1; the match to TRBD1 covers 9 bases. This CDR3 has 17 residues. The trim removed 5 bases at V and 0 bases at J, leaving 8 bases unmatched. Germline V gene sequence: CDR1 SGHTA, CDR2 FQGTGA. The CDR3 nucleotides read TGTGCCAGCAGCCCAAGGGACAGGGCATCCTCCTACAATGAGCAGTTCTTC. This translates into CASSPRDRASSYNEQFF.

V and J are TRBV24-1 and TRBJ1-2; D is unresolved. The length of the CDR3 is 15 residues. V lost 3 bases, J lost 8 bases, and 18 bases lay in between. Germline CDR1 reads KGHDR; CDR2 reads SFDVKD. CDR3 amino acids: CATSDVDRAFGGYTF. The CDR3 bases are TGTGCCACCAGTGATGTGGACCGGGCTTTTGGAGGCTACACCTTC.

This clone was counted a few times. The rearrangement links TRBV28 to TRBJ1-2; tentative D call: TRBD1 (6 bases). The V and J ends lost 3 bases and 8 bases respectively, with 19 bases between them. The CDR3 length is 15 residues. Germline V gene data show CDR1 as MDHEN and CDR2 as SYDVKM. CDR3 sequence: CASSFIRDTFSGYTF. In nucleotides, the CDR3 is TGTGCCAGCAGTTTCATCCGGGACACCTTCTCCGGCTACACCTTC.

The rearrangement joins TRBV7-3 to TRBJ2-1, with a weak D call TRBD1 (5 bases). The germline V and J ends were trimmed by 4 bases and 0 bases, with 10 bases remaining between them. CDR3 length: 15 amino acids. CDR1 SGHTA and CDR2 FQGTGA come from the germline V gene. This CDR3 reads CASSSDRSSYNEQFF. CDR3 coding DNA: TGTGCCAGCAGCTCTGACAGAAGCTCCTACAATGAGCAGTTCTTC.

The chain recombines TRBV5-1 with TRBJ2-7; TRBD2 might be the D (6 bases). The CDR3 is made up of 14 amino acids. Trimming left V 0 bases short and J 3 bases short, with 10 bases between. CDR1 is SGHRS and CDR2 is YFSETQ in the germline V gene. DNA for the CDR3: TGCGCCAGCAGCTTGGACGGGACTCGCTACGAGCAGTACTTC. This translates into CASSLDGTRYEQYF.

CDR3: CSASIAGGNQETQYF. The CDR3 coding sequence is TGCAGTGCTAGTATAGCGGGGGGCAACCAAGAGACCCAGTACTTC. This rearrangement joins TRBV20-1 to TRBJ2-5, with 10 bases matching TRBD2. The CDR3 runs to 15 residues. V lost 3 bases, J lost 0 bases, and 4 bases stayed unmatched. Germline V gene lookup returns CDR1 DFQATT and CDR2 SNEGSKA (reference sequence).

The chain carries TRBV6-5 and TRBJ2-1; TRBD2 agrees at 7 bases. Germline CDR1 reads MNHEY; CDR2 reads SVGAGI. With V trimmed by 10 bases and J by 8 bases, 11 bases remained unmatched. The CDR3 spans 13 residues. CDR3 residues: CATRDLGGDEQFF. CDR3 coding DNA: TGTGCCACCCGAGACTTGGGGGGGGATGAGCAGTTCTTC.

The rearrangement joins TRBV6-1 to TRBJ1-3; 9 bases are shared with TRBD1. This CDR3 comprises 17 residues. J lost 4 bases, V lost 4 bases, and 11 bases had no gene match. CDR1 is MNHNS and CDR2 is SASEGT in the germline V gene. CDR3: CASSGPRTGALGNTIYF. DNA of the CDR3: TGTGCCAGCAGTGGTCCGCGGACAGGGGCCCTGGGAAACACCATATATTTT.

The chain joins TRBV4-1 to TRBJ2-7; 14 nucleotides agree with TRBD2. J was trimmed by 7 bases and V by 4 bases; bases with no gene match: 18. Germline CDR1 reads MGHRA; CDR2 reads YSYEKL. The CDR3 contains 19 residues. DNA of the CDR3: TGCGCCAGCAGCCGGACAGGGATGACTAGCGGGAGGGCCCTGGGGGAGCAGTACTTC. Translation gives CASSRTGMTSGRALGEQYF.

This chain uses TRBV24-1 with TRBJ2-3, with TRBD2 matching over 7 bases. Germline-derived CDR1 and CDR2 are KGHDR and SFDVKD. The trim removed 3 bases at V and 5 bases at J, leaving 7 bases unmatched. The CDR3 consists of 15 residues. Written as DNA, the CDR3 is TGTGCCACCAGTGATCAGGCGGGAGATGTAGATACGCAGTATTTT. Protein sequence: CATSDQAGDVDTQYF.

The rearrangement links TRBV6-5 to TRBJ1-2, with D uncertain. This CDR3 region has 15 residues. Germline CDR1 is MNHEY and CDR2 is SVGAGI. V lost 5 bases to trimming and J lost 0 bases, with 13 bases between them. CDR3 DNA: TGTGCCAGCAGTACCCAGCCAGGCCCTAACTATGGCTACACCTTC. This codes for CASSTQPGPNYGYTF.

The chain has TRBV24-1 and TRBJ2-5; 8 bases line up with TRBD2. The V and J ends lost 7 bases and 7 bases, in that order; junction bases with no gene match: 10. This CDR3 comprises 14 residues. Germline V gene sequence: CDR1 KGHDR, CDR2 SFDVKD. The CDR3 loop reads CATSQTSARGTQYF. CDR3 in DNA: TGTGCCACCAGCCAGACTAGCGCCAGGGGGACCCAGTACTTC.

This clone occurred once. The chain combines TRBV28 with TRBJ1-1, with D possibly matching TRBD1 (5 bases). Looked up from germline, CDR1 is MDHEN and CDR2 is SYDVKM. There are 13 residues in the CDR3. The V gene lost 2 bases and the J gene lost 3 bases, with 7 bases spanning the gap. As DNA, the CDR3 is TGTGCCAGCAGTTTAGGGGCCTACACTGAAGCTTTCTTT. Translation gives CASSLGAYTEAFF.

The chain combines TRBV12-5 with TRBJ1-2, with 7 positions matching TRBD1. V lost 0 bases and J lost 6; bases outside the gene matches: 13. Germline CDR1 is LGHNT and CDR2 is FRNRAP. This CDR3 contains 17 residues. The CDR3 DNA sequence: TGTGCTAGTGGTTTGGTACGGCTAAGGGGGCCAAGGGATGGCTACACCTTC. Protein sequence: CASGLVRLRGPRDGYTF. Full variable domain (rest looked up from reference TRBV12-5 and TRBJ1-2): DARVTQTPRHKVTEMGQEVTMRCQPILGHNTVFWYRQTMMQGLELLAYFRNRAPLDDSGMPKDRFSAEMPDATLATLKIQPSEPRDSAVYFCASGLVRLRGPRDGYTFGSGTRLTVV.